This TCR beta chain is drawn from a study of blood T cells in healthy people across ages (dated by TCRdb to 2014 to 2015). Regarding the study in general: In model experiments, template switching captured roughly one uniquely barcoded TCR beta cDNA molecule for every two T cells. To avoid experimental bias, donors of different ages were spread randomly across the sequencing lanes. Two additional independent replicas of 1 million unique cDNA reads from the same blood draw were analyzed for two donors (one aged 18 to 30 and one aged 80 or older). Donors were grouped into four age groups: young (average approximately 16 years), middle-aged (around 39), aged (roughly 67) and long-lived (roughly 80). To track age-related changes in TCR beta repertoire diversity, the study relied on deep sequencing normalized with unique cDNA molecular identifiers. Beyond this particular receptor, the publication reports: The percentage of naive T cells measured by flow cytometry correlated strongly with observed TCR beta diversity. Because profiling used bulk unsorted PBMCs, naive and antigen-experienced compartments could not be compared conclusively. As age increased, observed TCR beta diversity per million T cells dropped in a roughly linear way, and a significant reduction was already evident by age about 40. Estimates of total diversity from one million sequenced T cells were regarded as lower bounds and underestimates. The long-lived group showed more naive CD4+ T cells, fewer expanded clones and increased TCR diversity than the aged group, suggesting age selection. The CMV infection status of donors was not known, potentially confounding age-related changes in expanded clonotypes.

As regards this clonotype: Its binding antigen is unknown. Within one base of it there is no much larger clone, and no base qualities were kept.

The library was prepared using 5' RACE. Sequencing relied on an Illumina HiSeq 2500. A second roughly 6 to 11 cycle PCR used a sample-barcoded 5' primer and a J-beta primer mix. A unique molecular identifier was introduced onto each TCR beta cDNA molecule by a template-switch 5' adaptor carrying 12 random nucleotides. Each sample yielded at least 2.5 million CDR3-containing paired-end reads. The Mint cDNA synthesis kit, primed by a TRBC-specific oligonucleotide, was used to synthesize first-strand cDNA from all RNA. After uracil-DNA glycosylase treatment, a first 18-cycle PCR used universal primers M1SS and BC2_uni_R on all cDNA. In the authors' own workflow: Each sample was normalized by randomly selecting 1 million high-quality reads, each carrying a distinct molecular identifier. Instead of being binned into consensus sequences, reads with shared molecular identifiers were discarded. MiTCR, with a Q25 quality threshold and the strictest error-elimination algorithm, was used for CDR3 identification, clonotype clustering and error correction. A nonparametric unseen species model using Euler transformation provided a lower-bound estimate of total TCR beta diversity. Using fastp trimming at Q25 and MiXCR clonotype assembly, TCRdb reanalyzed the public sequencing data and kept in-frame beta chains. Rows with a matching CDR3 protein are joined into one entry that keeps the most common DNA and genes. These V and J calls originate from TCRdb's pipeline instead of the authors' own analysis. The table for this sample lists over 950,000 distinct CDR3 sequences; 45% to 60% of them were counted only once. The ten biggest clones cover about 21% of the sample.

Systemically healthy Caucasian individuals from Russia, 39 in total and aged about 6 to 95 years, were included as donors. Each donor gave around 9.9 milliliters of peripheral blood, collected into EDTA-treated Vacutainer tubes. Ficoll-Paque density-gradient centrifugation was used to isolate PBMCs, with at least 6 million obtained per sample. Total RNA, at least 6 micrograms per sample, was extracted from PBMCs with Trizol reagent. For every donor, flow cytometry on a PBMC aliquot measured the percentage of naive CD45RAhigh/CD27high T cells. The receptor was isolated from a woman aged 55-70 years in good health. The specimen was blood.

The DNA sequence reads TGCAGTGCTATTCGGGTTGGGACGAACACCGGGGAGCTGTTTTTT. Its product reads: CSAIRVGTNTGELFF. This chain joins TRBV20-1 to TRBJ2-2; no D segment can be confidently identified. Spanning cysteine to phenylalanine, the CDR3 consists of 15 amino acids. The sequence is cut down to CDR3 DNA, 45 bases in frame from base 1. Per the germline V gene (reference sequence), DFQATT is the CDR1 and SNEGSKA is the CDR2. Trimming costs V 4 bases and J 0 bases, and their ends lie 12 bases apart.